This T cell receptor beta chain was profiled in a study of identical twins. TCRdb itself ran the 5' RACE reads through MiXCR, one entry per CDR3 protein. The sample includes about 900,000 distinct CDR3 sequences, over 9% of them seen just once. In this sample, this clonotype turned up many times. Its cognate antigen is unknown. The CDR3 has 17 amino acids. Germline trimming cut 2 bases from V and 5 bases from J; bases unmatched to any gene: 10. Germline CDR1 LGHDT, CDR2 YNNKEL (reference sequence). Study-wide points: Out-of-frame alpha sequences that twins shared showed excess low generation probability.

This sample also belongs to another study, concerning yellow fever vaccine responses in identical twins.

The gene calls are TRBV3-1 and TRBJ1-2; 11 bases match TRBD1. The sequencing sample was made of PBMCs. The receptor comes from a woman aged 18 to 35 in good health. The CDR3 loop reads CASSQRTGGSDKYGYTF. CDR3 bases: TGTGCCAGCAGCCAAAGGACAGGGGGCAGTGACAAGTATGGCTACACCTTC.